The 9 T cell receptor beta chains listed next were all sequenced from one sample in a study of T cell responses to AZD1222 COVID-19 vaccine. TCRdb keeps only in-frame clones here, not all; method: immunoSEQ multiplex PCR. This sample has 95,000 to 130,000 clones; 70% to 90% occur once, and the top ten carry approximately 4%. Source: peripheral blood, taken on day 0 of MenACWY control vaccination. The receptors shown here come from an adult in good health.

V gene TRBV6-6 combines with J gene TRBJ1-2; the D is unclear. The CDR3 covers 13 residues. V was pared by 3 bases and J by 6 bases, with 11 bases between. Germline CDR1 and CDR2: MNHNY and SVGAGI (reference sequence). CDR3 coding DNA: TGTGCCAGCAGTTATGGACGGCCAGATGGCTACACCTTC. As protein: CASSYGRPDGYTF.

The genes are TRBV5-1 and TRBJ1-1, with 7 nucleotides matching TRBD1. The CDR3 length is 13 residues. Germline V gene sequence: CDR1 SGHRS, CDR2 YFSETQ. V shed 3 bases, J shed 11 bases, and the junction held 10 bases outside the gene matches. Here the CDR3 reads CASSSGQDAGAFF. The DNA for the CDR3 is TGCGCCAGCAGCTCCGGACAGGACGCCGGGGCTTTCTTT.

V usage is TRBV5-1 and J usage is TRBJ2-5; D possibly matches TRBD1 or TRBD2 (5 bases each). Trimming pared 4 bases from V and 2 bases from J, leaving 12 bases between. CDR3 length: 14 amino acids. Germline-derived CDR1 and CDR2 are SGHRS and YFSETQ. This CDR3 reads CASSRGRPQETQYF. CDR3 nucleotide sequence: TGCGCCAGCAGCCGGGGACGGCCGCAAGAGACCCAGTACTTC.

In this sample, this clone turned up a few times. V usage is TRBV30 and J usage is TRBJ1-4; possible D gene TRBD1, 6 bases. The V end lost 2 bases, the J end lost 3 bases, and 13 bases lay between the germline ends. CDR1 is GTSNPN and CDR2 is SVGIG in the germline V gene (reference sequence). The CDR3 length is 15 residues. The CDR3 sequence: CAWSPPGGPNEKLFF. CDR3 sequence (DNA): TGTGCCTGGAGTCCGCCGGGGGGGCCTAATGAAAAACTGTTTTTT.

V gene TRBV7-2 combines with J gene TRBJ1-2; D not certain. Trimming stripped 3 bases from V and 4 bases from J, with 18 bases between. Germline CDR1 reads SGHTA; CDR2 reads FQGNSA. CDR3 length: 16 residues. The CDR3 region is CASSLTRPGIGYGYTF. The DNA for the CDR3 is TGTGCCAGCAGCTTGACTCGCCCGGGGATTGGCTATGGCTACACCTTC.

This chain links TRBV3-1 (or the pseudogene TRBV3-2) with TRBJ2-1; TRBD2 might be the D (6 bases). CDR3 length equals 16 residues. Germline V lookup: CDR1 LGHDT, CDR2 YNNKEL (reference sequence). Trimming removed 2 bases at V and 4 bases at J, with 15 bases between. The CDR3 loop is CASSQSRRGSYNEQFF. CDR3 DNA sequence: TGTGCCAGCAGCCAATCTCGGAGGGGCTCATACAATGAGCAGTTCTTC.

The V and J genes are TRBV7-9 and TRBJ2-3; D is tentatively TRBD1 or TRBD2 (5 bases each). V was trimmed by 1 base and J by 1 base, leaving 15 bases between them. CDR3 length: 17 amino acids. Germline V gene data show CDR1 as SEHNR and CDR2 as FQNEAQ (reference sequence). The CDR3 protein is CASSLGTGQPRTDTQYF. The CDR3 DNA sequence: TGTGCCAGCAGCTTAGGGACGGGGCAGCCTCGCACAGATACGCAGTATTTT.

This sequence joins TRBV4-3 and TRBJ2-1, with 9 bases identical to TRBD2. Germline values: CDR1 LGHNA, CDR2 YSLEER. The CDR3 has 17 amino acids. V was pared by 1 base and J by 2 bases, with 6 bases of the junction left unmatched. The CDR3 region has the DNA TGCGCCAGCAGCCAAGTCTTGGCGGGGGGGCCCTACAATGAGCAGTTCTTC. Amino acids: CASSQVLAGGPYNEQFF.

The rearrangement links TRBV3-1 (or the pseudogene TRBV3-2) to TRBJ1-2; 8 bases agree with TRBD1. The V and J ends lost 4 bases and 4 bases, in that order; junction bases with no gene match: 2. CDR1 is LGHDT and CDR2 is YNNKEL in the germline V gene (reference sequence). The CDR3 has 13 amino acids. CDR3 in amino acids: CASSPDRAYGYTF. The CDR3, as DNA: TGTGCCAGCAGCCCGGACAGGGCCTATGGCTACACCTTC.